This T cell receptor (beta chain) stems from a study of monozygotic twins with inflammatory bowel disease. Points on this clonotype: Antigen specificity is unknown.

There were 3500 ng of total RNA used for each TCR library. UMIs bearing a 6-nucleotide sample barcode were added through template switching. TCRdb re-called the 5' RACE reads, yielding one record per CDR3 amino acid sequence without DNA. The sample data list approximately 160,000 distinct CDR3 sequences. The CDR3 runs 15 residues. Germline lookup yields CDR1 KGHDR and CDR2 SFDVKD. Study observations and caveats: The authors note that differing immunosuppressive treatments may have added variability to patient repertoires.

The rearrangement links TRBV24-1 to TRBJ2-5; TCRdb indicates TRBD1, and absent DNA this call remains unverified. The receptor's source is a human donor with ulcerative colitis or Crohn's disease, or a healthy co-twin of an affected twin (not recorded which). The specimen was blood. CDR3 protein: CATSASGQGSGTQYF.